The rows below give T cell receptor beta chains drawn from one sample of a study of blood T cell repertoires in COVID-19. Measured with immunoSEQ multiplex PCR; TCRdb has only the in-frame clones, and not every one. The sample lists about 220,000 clones, about 86% occurring once. The sequencing sample was made of peripheral blood. The receptors stem from a woman in her twenties or thirties who had recovered from COVID-19. CDR3s include the opening cysteine and the closing phenylalanine or tryptophan. A D gene is named only where the DNA matches it firmly. Expanded clones are given a class, and other clones once, few, many or no size at all.

J | size | D | V | DNA | CDR3
TRBJ2-3 | - | TRBD2 | TRBV11-1 | TGTGCCAGCAGCCTACGACTAGCGGACACAGATACGCAGTATTTT | CASSLRLADTDTQYF
TRBJ1-2 | few | - | TRBV30 | TGTGCCTGGAGTGAGGGACTTGGCTACACCTTC | CAWSEGLGYTF
TRBJ2-7 | - | TRBD1 | TRBV28 | TGTGCCAGCAGTTCCATCCGGACAGGCTCCTACGAGCAGTACTTC | CASSSIRTGSYEQYF
TRBJ1-5 | - | - | TRBV2 | TGTGCCAGCAGGGGCAGGATCAATCAGCCCCAGCATTTT | CASRGRINQPQHF
TRBJ2-2 | - | - | TRBV14 | TGTGCCAGCAGCCAAGGGCGGTACACCGGGGAGCTGTTTTTT | CASSQGRYTGELFF
TRBJ2-1 | - | TRBD1 | TRBV11-2 | TGTGCCAGCAGCTGGGACAGTTCCTACAATGAGCAGTTCTTC | CASSWDSSYNEQFF
TRBJ2-7 | - | TRBD2 | TRBV3-1/TRBV3-2 | TGTGCCAGCAGCCTCAGCGGGACTCCCTACGAGCAGTACTTC | CASSLSGTPYEQYF
TRBJ2-3 | - | TRBD2 | TRBV28 | TGTGCCAGCAGTTTGACTAGCAGCACAGATACGCAGTATTTT | CASSLTSSTDTQYF
TRBJ1-6 | - | - | TRBV5-1 | TGCGCCAGCAGCTTGGATGGGAGCTCCTATAATTCACCCCTCCACTTT | CASSLDGSSYNSPLHF
TRBJ1-2 | - | TRBD1 | TRBV27 | TGTGCCAGCAGTTTATTACAGGGGGGGGAAAGTTATGGCTACACCTTC | CASSLLQGGESYGYTF
TRBJ2-5 | - | TRBD1 | TRBV28 | TGTGCCAGCAGTCCGGGACAGGGTGGATCAGAGACCCAGTACTTC | CASSPGQGGSETQYF
TRBJ1-4 | - | - | TRBV6-5 | TGTGCCAGCAGTTACTCGGGGAGCGCAACTAATGAAAAACTGTTTTTT | CASSYSGSATNEKLFF
TRBJ2-5 | once | TRBD1 | TRBV5-1 | TGCGCCAGCAGCCAGGACAGGGGGCTAGAGACCCAGTACTTC | CASSQDRGLETQYF
TRBJ2-2 | - | TRBD2 | TRBV28 | TGTGCCAGCACTCGAAGCCTAGCGGGAAGAACCGGGGAGCTGTTTTTT | CASTRSLAGRTGELFF
TRBJ2-7 | - | TRBD1 | TRBV28 | TGTGCCAGCAGCTCCCCGGGACAGGAATACTACGAGCAGTACTTC | CASSSPGQEYYEQYF
TRBJ2-3 | - | - | TRBV3-1/TRBV3-2 | TGTGCCAGCAGCCAACCGGCCAGCGGGCTTAGCACAGATACGCAGTATTTT | CASSQPASGLSTDTQYF
TRBJ2-7 | - | TRBD1 | TRBV19 | TGTGCCAGTAGTTCTGGCCGGGACAGTTCCTACGAGCAGTACTTC | CASSSGRDSSYEQYF
TRBJ2-7 | - | - | TRBV30 | TGTGCCTGGAGTGTTCTGGCTAGCGTTTCCTACGAGCAGTACTTC | CAWSVLASVSYEQYF
TRBJ2-1 | - | TRBD2 | TRBV24-1 | TGTGCCACCAGTGACCGGGGAAAAAGCGGGAGGGCGGGAAATGAGCAGTTCTTC | CATSDRGKSGRAGNEQFF
TRBJ1-4 | - | - | TRBV27 | TGTGCCAGCAGTTTATCGTGGGAGGGCGAAAAACTGTTTTTT | CASSLSWEGEKLFF
TRBJ1-2 | - | - | TRBV24-1 | TGTGCCACCCCTGGGAGGGAAGCCTATGGCTACACCTTC | CATPGREAYGYTF
TRBJ2-7 | - | - | TRBV10-2 | TGCGCCAGCAGTGTGTCAGCCGCCTACGAGCAGTACTTC | CASSVSAAYEQYF
TRBJ2-7 | - | - | TRBV12-3/TRBV12-4 | TGTGCCAGCAGTTTGTATCTCGCCTACGAGCAGTACTTC | CASSLYLAYEQYF
TRBJ1-1 | - | - | TRBV5-1 | TGCGCCAGCAGCCTAGGATCGGGGGCTGAAGCTTTCTTT | CASSLGSGAEAFF
TRBJ1-1 | - | - | TRBV20-1 | TGCAGTGCTAGTAGTGGAGTGAACACTGAAGCTTTCTTT | CSASSGVNTEAFF
TRBJ2-7 | - | - | TRBV24-1 | TGTGCCACCGGACGGGCGGGGCCCTACGAGCAGTACTTC | CATGRAGPYEQYF
TRBJ1-1 | - | - | TRBV6-5 | TGTGCCAGCAGTTACTCGATGGGCCCAGACACTGAAGCTTTCTTT | CASSYSMGPDTEAFF
TRBJ2-5 | - | - | TRBV5-4 | TGTGCCAGCAGTCGTAACGCGATTGCAGGGGAGACCCAGTACTTC | CASSRNAIAGETQYF
TRBJ1-1 | - | TRBD1 | TRBV10-2 | TGCGCCAGCAGTGACACAGGCAGGGGGATCGACACTGAAGCTTTCTTT | CASSDTGRGIDTEAFF
TRBJ2-3 | few | TRBD2 | TRBV7-9 | TGTGCCAGCAGCCGGGGGGACTTTTCGGATACGCAGTATTTT | CASSRGDFSDTQYF
TRBJ2-3 | - | TRBD1 | TRBV27 | TGTGCCAGCAGTTTATCTGACAGGGGCTCCACAGATACGCAGTATTTT | CASSLSDRGSTDTQYF
TRBJ2-3 | - | TRBD2 | TRBV20-1 | TGCAGTGCTAGTAGCGGGAGTGGCACAGATACGCAGTATTTT | CSASSGSGTDTQYF
TRBJ1-6 | - | - | TRBV27 | TGTGCCAGCAGCGACAGTTGGAGCTCCTATAATTCACCCCTCCACTTT | CASSDSWSSYNSPLHF
TRBJ1-5 | - | - | TRBV2 | TGTGCCAGCAGTCTCAGGGGAGAGGGGAATCAGCCCCAGCATTTT | CASSLRGEGNQPQHF
TRBJ2-2 | - | - | TRBV14 | TGTGCCAGCAGCCAACGCCGATCGGGAGTTGGCACCGGGGAGCTGTTTTTT | CASSQRRSGVGTGELFF
TRBJ2-1 | - | TRBD1 | TRBV30 | TGTGCCTGGAGTGTGGGACAGTCCGCTTACAATGAGCAGTTCTTC | CAWSVGQSAYNEQFF
TRBJ2-1 | - | TRBD1 | TRBV28 | TGTGCCAGCAGTCCGCCGGGACAGGGACGCCCCAATGAGCAGTTCTTC | CASSPPGQGRPNEQFF
TRBJ2-1 | - | - | TRBV25-1 | TGTGCCAGCAGTGAATCGGGGTCCGAGGAGCAGTTCTTC | CASSESGSEEQFF
TRBJ1-2 | - | - | TRBV25-1 | TGTGCCAGCAGTGCTTTTGGGGCAGGGGGCTACACCTTC | CASSAFGAGGYTF
TRBJ1-1 | once | - | TRBV6-1 | TGTGCCAGCAGTGAAGATAACAGGCCGCGGACTGAAGCTTTCTTT | CASSEDNRPRTEAFF
TRBJ2-2 | few | TRBD1 | TRBV25-1 | TGTGCCAGCAGGGGACAGGTCCGCACCGGGGAGCTGTTTTTT | CASRGQVRTGELFF
TRBJ2-3 | - | TRBD2 | TRBV4-1 | TGCGCCAGCAGCCAAGATCTCCTAGCGGGGTTCCGCAGGGATACGCAGTATTTT | CASSQDLLAGFRRDTQYF
TRBJ1-1 | - | TRBD1 | TRBV19 | TGTGCCAGTAAACCCCTCGGTGGGACAGGGGGGACTGAAGCTTTCTTT | CASKPLGGTGGTEAFF
TRBJ1-4 | - | TRBD1 | TRBV28 | TGTGCCAGCAGTTTAACAGGGGCGGGAACAACTAATGAAAAACTGTTTTTT | CASSLTGAGTTNEKLFF
TRBJ2-7 | - | - | TRBV18 | TGTGCCAGCTCACCACCGTCAGGGCCCTACGAGCAGTACTTC | CASSPPSGPYEQYF
TRBJ1-5 | - | - | TRBV9 | TGTGCCAGCAGCGTAGCTTCCGGTCTCCCCCAGCATTTT | CASSVASGLPQHF
TRBJ2-7 | - | TRBD1 | TRBV19 | TGTGCCAGTAGTATGGCAGGGGGTGACGAGCAGTACTTC | CASSMAGGDEQYF
TRBJ2-5 | - | - | TRBV1 | TGCACCAGCAGCAGGACTAGCGGGAGGGAAGAGACCCAGTACTTC | CTSSRTSGREETQYF